This is a list of T cell receptor beta chains from one sample in a study of CXCR3-negative and CXCR3-positive naive CD8 T cells. TCRdb reprocessed the 5' RACE reads and stores each CDR3 protein as one record, lacking DNA. The listing contains about 58,000 distinct CDR3 sequences. Sequenced input: naive CXCR3- CD8+ T cells from blood. These receptors all stem from a human donor in good health. Some clones in this sample may be carry-over from other donors' samples. Each CDR3 is given with its conserved first and last residue. Rows may omit the clone size; those that give it use once, few, many or a size class.

V	J	size	length	CDR3
TRBV12-3/TRBV12-4	TRBJ2-7	NA	11	CASSFVNEQYF
TRBV29-1	TRBJ1-2	NA	13	CSVVTGPYYGYTF
TRBV4-1	TRBJ2-7	NA	13	CASSHGQSYEQYF
TRBV29-1	TRBJ2-2	NA	15	CSVDHAGSNTGELFF
TRBV7-2	TRBJ2-1	NA	15	CASSSTEGWYNEQFF
TRBV4-3	TRBJ2-3	NA	13	CASAGGRTDTQYF
TRBV12-3/TRBV12-4	TRBJ2-2	NA	16	CASSYAGAVNTGELFF
TRBV5-1	TRBJ2-7	NA	17	CASSLEGPAGGLYEQYF
TRBV29-1	TRBJ2-2	NA	15	CSVSSETGTTGELFF
TRBV21-1	TRBJ2-7	NA	13	CASNKQGAAEQYF
TRBV29-1	TRBJ2-1	NA	14	CSVAPSGGHSEQLF
TRBV12-3/TRBV12-4	TRBJ2-1	NA	15	CASSFGQGVDNEQFF
TRBV12-3/TRBV12-4	TRBJ2-2	NA	12	CASSQGTGELFF
TRBV3-1	TRBJ1-1	NA	15	CASSQSYTGVTEAFF
TRBV27	TRBJ2-1	NA	16	CASSLGPAGGYNEQFF
TRBV7-9	TRBJ2-3	NA	20	CASSPTWRGNPFGSTDTQYF
TRBV3-1	TRBJ2-7	NA	13	CASRGTGSYEQYF
TRBV7-2	TRBJ2-2	NA	15	CASSFRDRPTGELFF
TRBV10-1	TRBJ2-4	NA	21	CASSHSGQAVPIPLAKNIQYF
TRBV30	TRBJ2-4	medium-sized	17	CAWMGLAGGHFVDIQYF
TRBV7-9	TRBJ2-7	NA	15	CASSKGTIGDYEQYF
TRBV6-4	TRBJ2-3	NA	15	CASSDIVGSANTQYF
TRBV12-5	TRBJ2-1	NA	14	CASGDSGGAFEQFF
TRBV7-9	TRBJ2-3	NA	11	CASSSWDTQYF
TRBV6-1	TRBJ2-5	NA	13	CASSQKLGETQYF
TRBV7-9	TRBJ1-5	NA	14	CASSNPGANQPQHF
TRBV28	TRBJ2-1	NA	20	CASSLYPLAGGPTNYNEQFF
TRBV7-2	TRBJ2-5	NA	15	CASSLVHGRQETQYF
TRBV29-1	TRBJ2-3	NA	13	CSVPGRGTDTQYF
TRBV6-2/TRBV6-3	TRBJ2-3	NA	16	CASSYSLAGDFDTQYF
TRBV20-1	TRBJ1-5	NA	15	CSAVHPGQGNQPQHF
TRBV15	TRBJ2-2	NA	14	CATELLADTGELFF
TRBV20-1	TRBJ2-7	NA	13	CSAWVSLSYEQYF
TRBV29-1	TRBJ2-5	NA	13	CSVDGRPAETRYF
TRBV5-1	TRBJ2-7	NA	11	CASSFRGEQYF
TRBV28	TRBJ2-3	NA	12	CASSLGSDTQYF
TRBV6-6	TRBJ1-2	NA	19	CASSLIPRPADSKSYGYTF
TRBV5-1	TRBJ2-7	NA	15	CASSLVGLPSYEQYF
TRBV7-9	TRBJ1-1	NA	14	CASSLSGDLIEAFF
TRBV6-2/TRBV6-3	TRBJ1-1	NA	12	CASSYSGVEAFF
TRBV15	TRBJ2-7	NA	13	CATAGTGRYEQYF
TRBV7-6	TRBJ2-1	NA	17	CASSPETAGVPINEQFF
TRBV25-1	TRBJ2-1	NA	16	CASSPKTSGGAGEQFF